The subject of this entry is one T cell receptor (beta chain). No antigen is known for it. The data were obtained in a study of naive CD8 T cells in extremely preterm neonates. Extremely preterm births at roughly 23-27 weeks of gestation supplied the samples. Each sample had roughly 19,000–100,000 sorted naive CD8+ T cells. Produced via immunoSEQ multiplex PCR; TCRdb's table is partial and in-frame only. The sample shows about 5,000 clones, 90% to 95% of them seen only once. Study findings and constraints: Preterm CDR3s were shorter than older groups', with fewer N additions and less trimming.

J gave up 2 bases and V 3 bases, and 16 bases lay outside the gene matches. Germline V gene sequence: CDR1 PRHDT, CDR2 FYEKMQ (reference sequence). CDR3 length: 20 residues. The sequence came from a boy who was born preterm. Sequenced: naive CD8+ T cells from cord blood. V gene TRBV13 combines with J gene TRBJ2-5; the match to TRBD2 covers 12 bases. CDR3 sequence: CASSFYTPRLAGEEQETQYF. The CDR3 DNA sequence: TGTGCCAGCAGCTTTTACACCCCTCGACTAGCGGGAGAAGAGCAAGAGACCCAGTACTTC.